This TCR beta chain was captured by sequencing in a study of molecular identifiers for immune sequencing clone quantification. TCRdb reanalysed the PCR reads using MiXCR and keeps one entry per CDR3 protein. The sample shows over 600,000 distinct CDR3 sequences, about 20% of them seen only once. As for this clonotype: Antigen specificity is unknown. One base away lies a much larger clone, so this may be a sequencing read error.

Study results and caveats: Amid over 900,000 naive cells, spiked Jurkat TCR RNA from one cell was reportedly still detectable.

The TCR comes from a human donor in good health. Some libraries in this study had Jurkat cell RNA spiked in. Material for sequencing was naive CD8+ T cells from blood, with Jurkat cell RNA spiked in. Indicated subset: FACS-sorted CD8+CD4-CCR7+CD45RA+ naive T cells.

The CDR3 here is CAGSEGDRGSEEYYGYTF. In DNA form, the CDR3 reads TGTGCCGGCAGTGAAGGGGACAGGGGTTCGGAGGAGTACTATGGCTACACCTTC. The chain couples TRBV2 to TRBJ1-2; 10 bases agree with TRBD1. CDR1 and CDR2 from the germline V gene are SNHLY and FYNNEI. CDR3 size: 18 residues.